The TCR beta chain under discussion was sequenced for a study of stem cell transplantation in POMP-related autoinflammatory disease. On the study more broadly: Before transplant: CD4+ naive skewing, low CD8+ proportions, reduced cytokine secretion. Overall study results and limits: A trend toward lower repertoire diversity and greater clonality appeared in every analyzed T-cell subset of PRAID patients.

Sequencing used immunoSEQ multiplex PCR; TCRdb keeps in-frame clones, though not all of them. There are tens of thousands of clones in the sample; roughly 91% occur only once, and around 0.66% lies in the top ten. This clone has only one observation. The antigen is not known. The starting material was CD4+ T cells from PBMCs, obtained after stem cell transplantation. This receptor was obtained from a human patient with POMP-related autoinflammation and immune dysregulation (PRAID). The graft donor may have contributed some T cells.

As DNA, the CDR3 is TGCGCCAGCAGCCCCATTCCAGGGTACGGTTCACCCCTCCACTTT. It translates to CASSPIPGYGSPLHF. This chain joins TRBV4-1 and TRBJ1-6; TRBD1 is a possible D gene (5 bases). This CDR3 has 15 residues. Germline V gene data show CDR1 as MGHRA and CDR2 as YSYEKL. Trimming took off 4 bases at V and 9 bases at J, with 16 bases between the two ends.